This T cell receptor beta chain was recovered during a study of blood T cell repertoires in COVID-19. Some clones are missing from TCRdb's copy, which holds only in-frame ones; the method was immunoSEQ multiplex PCR. The data show under 95,000 clones, roughly nine tenths seen once. The V end lost 8 bases, the J end lost 0 bases, and 10 bases lay between the germline ends. The CDR3 spans 13 residues. Germline V gene data show CDR1 as SGHTA and CDR2 as FQGNSA. V usage is TRBV7-2 and J usage is TRBJ1-1; D gene unclear. The sample consisted of peripheral blood. The sequence came from a man in his sixties with acute or convalescent COVID-19. The CDR3 bases are TGTGCCAGCTACGCAGTGATGAACACTGAAGCTTTCTTT. It specifies CASYAVMNTEAFF. The whole variable domain, remainder taken from reference TRBV7-2 and TRBJ1-1, is GAGVSQSPSNKVTEKGKDVELRCDPISGHTALYWYRQSLGQGLEFLIYFQGNSAPDKSGLPSDRFSAERTGGSVSTLTIQRTQQEDSAVYLCASYAVMNTEAFFGQGTRLTVV.